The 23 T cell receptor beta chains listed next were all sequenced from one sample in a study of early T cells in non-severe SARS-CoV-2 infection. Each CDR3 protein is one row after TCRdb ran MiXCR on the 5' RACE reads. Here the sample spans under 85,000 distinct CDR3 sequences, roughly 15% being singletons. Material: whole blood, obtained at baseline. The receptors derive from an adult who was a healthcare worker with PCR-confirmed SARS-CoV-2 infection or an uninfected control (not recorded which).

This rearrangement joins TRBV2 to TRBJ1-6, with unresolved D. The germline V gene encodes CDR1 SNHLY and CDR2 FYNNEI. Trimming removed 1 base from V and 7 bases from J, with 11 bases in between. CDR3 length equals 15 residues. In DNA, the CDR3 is TGTGCCAGCAGTGAAGAAGCTACGGTAAATTCACCCCTCCACTTT. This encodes CASSEEATVNSPLHF.

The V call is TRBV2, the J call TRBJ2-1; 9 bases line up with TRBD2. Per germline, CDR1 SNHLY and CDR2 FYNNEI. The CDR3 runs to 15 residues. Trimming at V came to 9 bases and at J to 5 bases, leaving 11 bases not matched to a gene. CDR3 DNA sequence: TGTGCCAGATCCCGGGCGGGAGGGCCCAACAATGAGCAGTTCTTC. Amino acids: CARSRAGGPNNEQFF. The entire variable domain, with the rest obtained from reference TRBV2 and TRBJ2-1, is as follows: EPEVTQTPSHQVTQMGQEVILRCVPISNHLYFYWYRQILGQKVEFLVSFYNNEISEKSEIFDDQFSVERPDGSNFTLKIRSTKLEDSAMYFCARSRAGGPNNEQFFGPGTRLTVL.

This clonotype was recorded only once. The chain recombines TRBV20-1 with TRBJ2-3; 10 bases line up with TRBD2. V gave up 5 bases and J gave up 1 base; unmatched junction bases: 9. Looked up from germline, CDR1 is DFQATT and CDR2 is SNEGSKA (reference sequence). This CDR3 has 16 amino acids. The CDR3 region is CSAYPRLAGRTDTQYF. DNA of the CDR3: TGCAGTGCTTACCCCCGACTAGCGGGTCGCACAGATACGCAGTATTTT.

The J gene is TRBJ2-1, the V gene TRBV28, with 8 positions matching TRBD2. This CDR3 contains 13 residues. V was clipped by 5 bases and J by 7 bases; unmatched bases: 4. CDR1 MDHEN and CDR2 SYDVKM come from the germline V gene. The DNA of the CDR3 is TGTGCCAGCAGTCGGACTAGCTTAAATGAGCAGTTCTTC. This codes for CASSRTSLNEQFF.

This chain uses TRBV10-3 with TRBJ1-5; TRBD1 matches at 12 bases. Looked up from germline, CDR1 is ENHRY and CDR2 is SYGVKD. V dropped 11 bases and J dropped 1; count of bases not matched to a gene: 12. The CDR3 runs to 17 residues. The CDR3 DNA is TGTGCCGGATGTCCCGGGACAGGGGGCGAAAGCAATCAGCCCCAGCATTTT. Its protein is CAGCPGTGGESNQPQHF.

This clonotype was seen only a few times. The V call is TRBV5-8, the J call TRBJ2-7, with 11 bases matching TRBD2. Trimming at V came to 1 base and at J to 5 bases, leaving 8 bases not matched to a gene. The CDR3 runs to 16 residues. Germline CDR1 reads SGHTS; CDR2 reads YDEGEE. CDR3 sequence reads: CASSLTSGSVRNEQYF. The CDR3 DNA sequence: TGTGCCAGCAGCTTGACTAGCGGGAGTGTCAGGAACGAGCAGTACTTC.

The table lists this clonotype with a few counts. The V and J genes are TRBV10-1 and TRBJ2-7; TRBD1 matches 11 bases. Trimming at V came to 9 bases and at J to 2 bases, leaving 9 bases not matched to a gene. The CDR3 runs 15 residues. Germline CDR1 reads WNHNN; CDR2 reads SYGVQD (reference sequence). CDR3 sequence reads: CASPSGTGGTYEQYF. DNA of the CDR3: TGCGCCAGTCCTTCCGGGACAGGGGGAACCTACGAGCAGTACTTC.

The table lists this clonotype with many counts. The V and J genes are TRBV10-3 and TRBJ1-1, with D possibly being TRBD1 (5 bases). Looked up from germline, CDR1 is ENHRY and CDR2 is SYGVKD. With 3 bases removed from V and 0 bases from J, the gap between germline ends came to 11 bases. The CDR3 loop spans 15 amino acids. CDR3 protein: CAISDKGRVNTEAFF. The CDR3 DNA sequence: TGTGCCATCAGTGATAAGGGGCGGGTGAACACTGAAGCTTTCTTT.

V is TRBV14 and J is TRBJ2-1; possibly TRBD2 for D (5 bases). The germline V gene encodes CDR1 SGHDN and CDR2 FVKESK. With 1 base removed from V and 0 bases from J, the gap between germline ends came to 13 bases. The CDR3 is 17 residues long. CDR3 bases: TGTGCCAGCAGCCAAGGACAAGCGGAGAGCTCCTACAATGAGCAGTTCTTC. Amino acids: CASSQGQAESSYNEQFF.

CDR3 loop: CASSLGTGGTEAFF. Here the CDR3 DNA reads TGTGCCAGCAGCTTGGGGACAGGGGGCACTGAAGCTTTCTTT. The gene calls are TRBV3-1 and TRBJ1-1, with 11 bases lining up with TRBD1. Germline-derived CDR1 and CDR2 are LGHDT and YNNKEL (reference sequence). V trimming: 5 bases; J trimming: 4 bases; junction bases outside the gene matches: 3. CDR3 length: 14 amino acids. The full variable domain, in which reference TRBV3-1 and TRBJ1-1 provide the parts outside the CDR3, is DTAVSQTPKYLVTQMGNDKSIKCEQNLGHDTMYWYKQDSKKFLKIMFSYNNKELIINETVPNRFSPKSPDKAHLNLHINSLELGDSAVYFCASSLGTGGTEAFFGQGTRLTVV.

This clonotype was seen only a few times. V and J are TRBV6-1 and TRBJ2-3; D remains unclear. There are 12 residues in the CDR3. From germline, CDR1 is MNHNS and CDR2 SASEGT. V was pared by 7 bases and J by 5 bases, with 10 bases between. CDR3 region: CASKFSGDTQYF. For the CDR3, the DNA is TGTGCCAGCAAGTTCTCGGGAGATACGCAGTATTTT.

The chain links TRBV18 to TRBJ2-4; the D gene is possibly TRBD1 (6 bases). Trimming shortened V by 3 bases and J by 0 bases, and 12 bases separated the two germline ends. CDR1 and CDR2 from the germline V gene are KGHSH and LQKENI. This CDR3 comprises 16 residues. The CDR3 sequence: CASSPPGQLAKNIQYF. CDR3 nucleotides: TGTGCCAGCTCACCTCCGGGACAACTAGCCAAAAACATTCAGTACTTC. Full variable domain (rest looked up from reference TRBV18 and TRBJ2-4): NAGVMQNPRHLVRRRGQEARLRCSPMKGHSHVYWYRQLPEEGLKFMVYLQKENIIDESGMPKERFSAEFPKEGPSILRIQQVVRGDSAAYFCASSPPGQLAKNIQYFGAGTRLSVL.

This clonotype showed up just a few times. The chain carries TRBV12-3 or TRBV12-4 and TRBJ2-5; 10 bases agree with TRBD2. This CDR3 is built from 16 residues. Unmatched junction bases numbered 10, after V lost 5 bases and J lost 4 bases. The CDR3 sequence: CASSAPSGRGGETQYF. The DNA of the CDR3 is TGTGCCAGCAGTGCACCTAGCGGGAGAGGTGGAGAGACCCAGTACTTC.

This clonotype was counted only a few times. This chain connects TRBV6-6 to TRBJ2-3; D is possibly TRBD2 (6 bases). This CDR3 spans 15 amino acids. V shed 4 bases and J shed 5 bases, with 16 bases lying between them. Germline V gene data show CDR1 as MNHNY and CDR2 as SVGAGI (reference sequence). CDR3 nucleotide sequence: TGTGCCAGCAGTTTCAGCGGGCCTCCGAAAGATACGCAGTATTTT. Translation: CASSFSGPPKDTQYF.

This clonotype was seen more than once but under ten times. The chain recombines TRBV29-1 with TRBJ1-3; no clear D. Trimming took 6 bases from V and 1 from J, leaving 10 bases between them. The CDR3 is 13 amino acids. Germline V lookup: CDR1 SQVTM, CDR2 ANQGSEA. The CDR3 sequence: CSVWTGSGNTIYF. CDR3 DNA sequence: TGCAGCGTCTGGACGGGATCTGGAAACACCATATATTTT.

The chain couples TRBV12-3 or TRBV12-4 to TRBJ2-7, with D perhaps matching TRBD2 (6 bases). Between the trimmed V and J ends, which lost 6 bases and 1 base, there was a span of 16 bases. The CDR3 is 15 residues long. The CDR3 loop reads CASRSAGGGSYEQYF. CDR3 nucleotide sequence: TGTGCCAGCAGATCCGCTGGGGGAGGTTCCTACGAGCAGTACTTC.

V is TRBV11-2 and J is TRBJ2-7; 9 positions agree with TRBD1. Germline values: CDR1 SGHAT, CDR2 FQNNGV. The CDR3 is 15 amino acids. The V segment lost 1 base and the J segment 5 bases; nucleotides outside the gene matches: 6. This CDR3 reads CASSLAPGQGNEQYF. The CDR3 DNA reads TGTGCCAGCAGCTTAGCCCCTGGACAGGGGAACGAGCAGTACTTC.

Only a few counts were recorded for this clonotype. CDR3: CASSPSPGTGGGETQYF. CDR3 coding DNA: TGTGCCAGCTCACCGAGTCCCGGGACAGGGGGCGGAGAGACCCAGTACTTC. The rearrangement joins TRBV18 to TRBJ2-5; TRBD1 matches 12 bases. Trimming removed 3 bases from V and 4 bases from J; junction bases left unmatched: 9. The CDR3 has 17 amino acids. Germline V gene data show CDR1 as KGHSH and CDR2 as LQKENI.

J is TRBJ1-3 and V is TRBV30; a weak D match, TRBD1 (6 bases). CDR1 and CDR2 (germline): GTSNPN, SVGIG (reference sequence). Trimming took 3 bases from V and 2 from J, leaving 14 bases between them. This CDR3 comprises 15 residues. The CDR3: CAWRGGGAPGNTIYF. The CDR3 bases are TGTGCCTGGAGAGGAGGGGGGGCGCCTGGAAACACCATATATTTT.

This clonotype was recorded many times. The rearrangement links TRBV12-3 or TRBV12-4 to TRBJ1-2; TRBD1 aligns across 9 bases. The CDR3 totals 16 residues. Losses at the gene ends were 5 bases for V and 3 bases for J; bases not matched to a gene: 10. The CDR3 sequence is CASSPAPGQGYYGYTF. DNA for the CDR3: TGTGCCAGCAGTCCCGCTCCGGGACAGGGTTACTATGGCTACACCTTC.

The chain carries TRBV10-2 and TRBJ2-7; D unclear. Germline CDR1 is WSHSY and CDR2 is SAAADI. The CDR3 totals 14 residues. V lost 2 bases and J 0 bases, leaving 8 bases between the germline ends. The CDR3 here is CASSEDQNSYEQYF. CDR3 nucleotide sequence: TGCGCCAGCAGTGAGGACCAGAACTCCTACGAGCAGTACTTC.

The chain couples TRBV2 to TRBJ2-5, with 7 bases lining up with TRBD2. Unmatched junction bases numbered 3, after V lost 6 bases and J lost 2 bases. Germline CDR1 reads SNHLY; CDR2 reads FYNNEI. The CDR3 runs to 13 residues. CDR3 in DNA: TGTGCCAGCAGCAAGCGGGGACAAGAGACCCAGTACTTC. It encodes CASSKRGQETQYF.

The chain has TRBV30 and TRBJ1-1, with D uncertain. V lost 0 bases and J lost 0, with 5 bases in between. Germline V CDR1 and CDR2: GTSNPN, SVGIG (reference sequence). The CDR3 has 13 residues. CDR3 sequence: CAWSVQLNTEAFF. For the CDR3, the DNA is TGTGCCTGGAGTGTACAACTGAACACTGAAGCTTTCTTT.